Each of the 25 T cell receptor beta chains below was sequenced from the same sample in a study of T cells after yellow fever vaccination. TCRdb redid the calling of the 5' RACE reads with MiXCR, one entry per CDR3 protein. Of 300,000 to 400,000 distinct CDR3 sequences in the sample, roughly an eighth are singletons; the top ten hold about 3%. The source material was CD4+ T cells sorted from PBMCs, sampled 15 days after the yellow fever booster vaccination. The receptor set was obtained from a man aged 18 to 30 who received the YFV17D yellow fever vaccine.

In this sample, this clonotype turned up a few times. The CDR3 loop is CASSLRDRGQPQHF. The CDR3 region has the DNA TGTGCCAGCAGCTTGAGGGACAGGGGGCAGCCCCAGCATTTT. The rearrangement joins TRBV5-5 to TRBJ1-5, with 11 bases identical to TRBD1. The CDR3 is 14 residues long. The V gene end was trimmed by 1 base and the J gene end by 7 bases; junction bases not matched to a gene: 1. CDR1 and CDR2 (germline): SGHKS, YYEKEE (reference sequence).

Ten or more counts support this clonotype. V is TRBV7-6 and J is TRBJ2-7; D might be TRBD1 (5 bases). V was trimmed by 1 base and J by 3 bases, leaving 10 bases between them. The CDR3 spans 14 residues. CDR1 SGHVS and CDR2 FNYEAQ come from the germline V gene. CDR3 loop: CASSLEGHNYEQYF. CDR3 bases: TGTGCCAGCAGCTTAGAGGGGCATAACTACGAGCAGTACTTC.

The chain recombines TRBV12-3 or TRBV12-4 with TRBJ2-3; the match to TRBD2 covers 9 bases. V lost 10 bases and J lost 1; bases outside the gene matches: 3. This CDR3 spans 13 amino acids. CDR3 in amino acids: CATRLAGTDTQYF. DNA of the CDR3: TGTGCCACCCGACTAGCGGGCACAGATACGCAGTATTTT.

In its sample, this clonotype was seen a few times. The gene calls are TRBV24-1 and TRBJ2-1; D might be TRBD2 (6 bases). Germline CDR1 and CDR2: KGHDR and SFDVKD. The V gene lost 4 bases and the J gene lost 8 bases, with 14 bases spanning the gap. This CDR3 is 14 amino acids long. CDR3 sequence (DNA): TGTGCCACCAGTGACCTGGGACGGGACTATGAGCAGTTCTTC. Its protein product is CATSDLGRDYEQFF.

This clonotype was detected ten times or more. This chain uses TRBV7-2 with TRBJ1-2; possible D gene TRBD1, 5 bases. The V end was cut by 0 bases, the J end by 3 bases, with 11 bases between. The CDR3 runs 15 residues. Germline CDR1 is SGHTA and CDR2 is FQGNSA. CDR3 coding DNA: TGTGCCAGCAGCTTAGCACAGTTCAGGGACTATGGCTACACCTTC. It codes for CASSLAQFRDYGYTF. Full variable domain (outside the CDR3, taken from reference TRBV7-2 and TRBJ1-2): GAGVSQSPSNKVTEKGKDVELRCDPISGHTALYWYRQSLGQGLEFLIYFQGNSAPDKSGLPSDRFSAERTGGSVSTLTIQRTQQEDSAVYLCASSLAQFRDYGYTFGSGTRLTVV.

This clonotype was seen at least ten times. The V gene is TRBV18, the J gene TRBJ2-3, with a weak D call TRBD2 (5 bases). Germline V gene lookup returns CDR1 KGHSH and CDR2 LQKENI. Trimming stripped 0 bases from V and 4 bases from J, with 5 bases between. This CDR3 comprises 13 residues. The CDR3 is CASSPPGADTQYF. The CDR3 bases are TGTGCCAGCTCACCACCCGGGGCAGATACGCAGTATTTT.

The genes are TRBV6-1 and TRBJ2-7, with D perhaps matching TRBD2 (5 bases). Germline CDR1 MNHNS, CDR2 SASEGT. V shed 5 bases and J shed 3 bases, with 17 bases lying between them. This CDR3 is built from 15 residues. The CDR3: CASSSPAADDYEQYF. CDR3 bases: TGTGCCAGCAGTTCCCCTGCAGCGGACGACTACGAGCAGTACTTC.

V is TRBV7-9 and J is TRBJ2-5; no clear D. Germline-derived CDR1 and CDR2 are SEHNR and FQNEAQ (reference sequence). This CDR3 spans 11 amino acids. Trimming shortened V by 5 bases and J by 9 bases, and 10 bases separated the two germline ends. In DNA, the CDR3 is TGTGCCAGCAGCGCCGTTGAGCCCCAGTACTTC. Translation gives CASSAVEPQYF.

This clonotype was seen only a few times. The rearrangement links TRBV11-2 to TRBJ1-6; D gene ambiguous. CDR1 is SGHAT and CDR2 is FQNNGV in the germline V gene. The V and J ends lost 7 bases and 14 bases respectively, with 15 bases between them. The CDR3 loop spans 12 amino acids. The CDR3 loop is CASTSGGSALHF. CDR3 in DNA: TGTGCCAGCACCTCCGGCGGATCGGCCCTCCACTTT.

This clonotype was counted many times. The chain carries TRBV7-9 and TRBJ1-5; a weak D match, TRBD1 (5 bases). The V and J ends lost 5 bases and 6 bases respectively, with 14 bases between them. Germline loops: CDR1 SEHNR, CDR2 FQNEAQ (reference sequence). This CDR3 is 14 amino acids long. CDR3 region: CASSPRGVPQPQHF. The CDR3 DNA follows: TGTGCCAGCAGCCCTAGAGGGGTTCCTCAGCCCCAGCATTTT.

The V and J genes are TRBV9 and TRBJ1-2, with TRBD1 matching 9 bases. The V and J ends lost 5 bases and 4 bases, in that order; junction bases with no gene match: 6. This CDR3 has 14 amino acids. Germline assignment: CDR1 SGDLS and CDR2 YYNGEE. This chain's CDR3 is CASSETGGSYGYTF. CDR3 nucleotides: TGTGCCAGCAGTGAAACAGGGGGCAGCTATGGCTACACCTTC.

This clonotype has only a few counts. The chain uses TRBV2 and TRBJ2-3, with 11 nucleotides matching TRBD2. V was pared by 8 bases and J by 4 bases, with 2 bases of the junction left unmatched. The CDR3 contains 13 residues. Germline values: CDR1 SNHLY, CDR2 FYNNEI. CDR3 loop: CASGSGGADTQYF. The CDR3 DNA is TGTGCCAGCGGTAGCGGGGGGGCAGATACGCAGTATTTT. Combining the CDR3 with reference TRBV2 and TRBJ2-3 gives the whole variable domain EPEVTQTPSHQVTQMGQEVILRCVPISNHLYFYWYRQILGQKVEFLVSFYNNEISEKSEIFDDQFSVERPDGSNFTLKIRSTKLEDSAMYFCASGSGGADTQYFGPGTRLTVL.

This chain joins TRBV5-1 and TRBJ2-5, with D maybe TRBD1 (6 bases). This CDR3 has 14 amino acids. The germline V gene encodes CDR1 SGHRS and CDR2 YFSETQ. Trimming shortened V by 4 bases and J by 2 bases, and 12 bases separated the two germline ends. Here the CDR3 reads CASSPDREQETQYF. In nucleotides, the CDR3 is TGCGCCAGCAGCCCGGACAGAGAACAAGAGACCCAGTACTTC. Variable domain in full (rest from reference TRBV5-1 and TRBJ2-5): KAGVTQTPRYLIKTRGQQVTLSCSPISGHRSVSWYQQTPGQGLQFLFEYFSETQRNKGNFPGRFSGRQFSNSRSEMNVSTLELGDSALYLCASSPDREQETQYFGPGTRLLVL.

This clonotype was found a few times. The V and J genes are TRBV4-1 and TRBJ2-3; TRBD2 aligns across 10 bases. V shed 0 bases, J shed 4 bases, and the junction held 7 bases outside the gene matches. There are 17 residues in the CDR3. Germline V lookup: CDR1 MGHRA, CDR2 YSYEKL. CDR3 coding DNA: TGCGCCAGCAGCCAAGATCGGAGCGGGGGGGGAGCAGATACGCAGTATTTT. The encoded protein is CASSQDRSGGGADTQYF.

This sequence joins TRBV7-2 and TRBJ1-5; 8 nucleotides align to TRBD1. Germline V gene data show CDR1 as SGHTA and CDR2 as FQGNSA. The CDR3 loop spans 13 amino acids. The ends lost 3 bases at V and 6 bases at J; junction bases unmatched: 1. CDR3 amino acids: CASSFTGGQPQHF. Written as DNA, the CDR3 is TGTGCCAGCAGCTTTACAGGGGGTCAGCCCCAGCATTTT. Full variable domain (remainder filled in from reference TRBV7-2 and TRBJ1-5): GAGVSQSPSNKVTEKGKDVELRCDPISGHTALYWYRQSLGQGLEFLIYFQGNSAPDKSGLPSDRFSAERTGGSVSTLTIQRTQQEDSAVYLCASSFTGGQPQHFGDGTRLSIL.

This clonotype was counted a few times. The chain carries TRBV3-1 and TRBJ1-2, with D maybe TRBD1 (5 bases). V was cut by 4 bases and J by 4 bases, with 16 bases left in between. CDR3 length: 15 residues. Looked up from germline, CDR1 is LGHDT and CDR2 is YNNKEL (reference sequence). CDR3 DNA: TGTGCCAGCAGCCTGCGGGACGCCGGGGGCTATGGCTACACCTTC. As protein: CASSLRDAGGYGYTF.

The gene calls are TRBV3-1 and TRBJ2-2; no reliable D call. Trimming removed 1 base from V and 9 bases from J, with 3 bases in between. This CDR3 comprises 11 residues. Germline CDR1 LGHDT, CDR2 YNNKEL (reference sequence). CDR3 protein: CASSQVRELFF. DNA of the CDR3: TGTGCCAGCAGCCAAGTTCGGGAGCTGTTTTTT.

This clonotype has more than one count but fewer than ten. The V call is TRBV29-1, the J call TRBJ2-6, with 7 bases fitting TRBD2. The J segment lost 4 bases and the V segment lost 4 bases, leaving 4 bases of the junction unmatched. Germline values: CDR1 SQVTM, CDR2 ANQGSEA. The CDR3 consists of 14 residues. The CDR3 reads CSVAAGSGANVLTF. Here the CDR3 DNA reads TGCAGCGTTGCAGCGGGGAGCGGGGCCAACGTCCTGACTTTC.

This clonotype was recorded a few times. The chain carries TRBV25-1 and TRBJ1-2; D possibly corresponds to TRBD1 (5 bases). Germline loops: CDR1 MGHDK, CDR2 SYGVNS. The CDR3 loop spans 12 amino acids. V lost 2 bases and J lost 12, with 13 bases in between. The CDR3 spells CASSEPWGGHTF. In nucleotides, the CDR3 is TGTGCCAGCAGTGAACCCTGGGGGGGACACACCTTC.

This clonotype has at least ten counts. V and J are TRBV18 and TRBJ2-7; D is possibly TRBD1 (5 bases). Per the germline V gene, CDR1 is KGHSH and CDR2 is LQKENI. V lost 3 bases and J lost 5, with 20 bases in between. The CDR3 spans 16 residues. The CDR3 DNA sequence: TGTGCCAGCTCACCTTCCTACACAGGTCTACGCGACGAGCAGTACGTC. Translated, it gives CASSPSYTGLRDEQYV.

This chain uses TRBV7-9 with TRBJ2-2; a weak D match, TRBD2 (5 bases). CDR1 is SEHNR, CDR2 FQNEAQ, per germline (reference sequence). Trimming stripped 10 bases from V and 1 base from J, with 13 bases between. CDR3 size: 14 residues. DNA for the CDR3: TGTGCCATTCCGCGACGGGGGAACACCGGGGAGCTGTTTTTT. Protein product: CAIPRRGNTGELFF.

The V and J genes are TRBV10-3 and TRBJ2-2; D call uncertain. There are 12 residues in the CDR3. Germline lookup yields CDR1 ENHRY and CDR2 SYGVKD. V gave up 4 bases and J gave up 4 bases, with 4 bases separating them. The CDR3 is CAISARTGELFF. The CDR3 DNA follows: TGTGCCATCAGTGCCCGCACCGGGGAGCTGTTTTTT.

The chain recombines TRBV4-3 with TRBJ2-2, with a weak D call TRBD2 (6 bases). The V gene lost 0 bases and the J gene lost 6 bases, with 17 bases spanning the gap. Germline CDR1 is LGHNA and CDR2 is YSLEER. The CDR3 spans 17 residues. CDR3 bases: TGCGCCAGCAGCCAAGAACCCTTCGGGGGAAAGGCCGGGGAGCTGTTTTTT. The encoded protein is CASSQEPFGGKAGELFF.

The chain has TRBV4-1 and TRBJ2-5, with D perhaps matching TRBD2 (6 bases). CDR3 size: 13 residues. V lost 3 bases to trimming and J lost 5 bases, with 10 bases between them. The V gene's germline CDR1 is MGHRA and CDR2 YSYEKL. As DNA, the CDR3 is TGCGCCAGCAGCCATAGGGGAGGCGAGACCCAGTACTTC. Protein product: CASSHRGGETQYF.

This clonotype was picked up a small number of times. The V and J genes are TRBV12-3 or TRBV12-4 and TRBJ2-7; D not certain. Trimming cost V 5 bases and J 2 bases, with 10 bases left between them. The CDR3 runs 13 residues. In nucleotides, the CDR3 is TGTGCCAGCAGTCGGACCGACACCTACGAGCAGTACTTC. Translating it yields CASSRTDTYEQYF.